This entry lists 18 T cell receptor beta chains sequenced from one sample in a study of blood T cell repertoires in COVID-19 (dated by TCRdb to 2020 to 2021). Libraries came from the immunoSEQ multiplex PCR assay. TCRdb holds this immuneACCESS table with in-frame rearrangements only. Some clones are missing; in checked studies, unresolved V genes explain under half, and the rest has no known cause. This sample is represented by about 50,000 clones; around 83% of them were singletons. Around 6% of the sample goes to the ten largest clones. Sequenced input: peripheral blood. These receptor sequences come from a man in his sixties with acute or convalescent COVID-19.

The rearrangement joins TRBV30 to TRBJ1-1; D uncertain. CDR3 length: 12 residues. CDR1 is GTSNPN, CDR2 SVGIG, per germline (reference sequence). V lost 1 base and J lost 8, with 11 bases in between. CDR3 protein: CAWSAYVKEAFF. The CDR3, as DNA: TGTGCCTGGAGTGCCTATGTCAAGGAAGCTTTCTTT.

In regard to this clone: The junction does not match germline at one end; this may be a read error. The CDR3 DNA follows: TGTGCCAGCTCCCCACAGGGGGGGACTGAAGCTTTCTTT. This sequence encodes CASSPQGGTEAFF. The chain has TRBV18 and TRBJ1-1; TRBD1 agrees at 8 bases. The CDR3 runs to 13 residues. Germline assignment: CDR1 KGHSH and CDR2 LQKENI.

The rearrangement links TRBV9 to TRBJ1-6, with D perhaps matching TRBD1 (5 bases). Deletions cut 4 bases from V and 9 bases from J, with 17 bases between. Germline V CDR1 and CDR2: SGDLS, YYNGEE. The CDR3 loop spans 15 amino acids. The CDR3 nucleotides are TGTGCCAGCAGCCCGGCGGCAGGGTGGGTTTCACCCCTCCACTTT. It specifies CASSPAAGWVSPLHF.

This chain uses TRBV29-1 with TRBJ2-1; maybe TRBD1 (6 bases). Looked up from germline, CDR1 is SQVTM and CDR2 is ANQGSEA. The CDR3 totals 13 residues. Trimming removed 7 bases from V and 6 bases from J, with 16 bases in between. The CDR3 sequence is CSGVQGIRNEQFF. The CDR3, as DNA: TGCAGCGGAGTACAGGGAATCCGCAATGAGCAGTTCTTC.

The chain links TRBV7-9 to TRBJ1-4; the D is unclear. CDR1 is SEHNR and CDR2 is FQNEAQ in the germline V gene (reference sequence). V gave up 5 bases and J gave up 8 bases, with 21 bases separating them. This CDR3 region has 16 residues. The CDR3 loop reads CASSAGRGTVREKLFF. The DNA for the CDR3 is TGTGCCAGCAGCGCGGGCCGGGGAACTGTAAGGGAAAAACTGTTTTTT.

The rearrangement links TRBV6-5 to TRBJ1-3, with 7 bases identical to TRBD1. The germline gives CDR1 MNHEY, CDR2 SVGAGI. Losses at the gene ends were 4 bases for V and 2 bases for J; bases not matched to a gene: 2. The CDR3 loop spans 14 amino acids. This CDR3 is CASSSDRAGNTIYF. DNA for the CDR3: TGTGCCAGCAGTTCTGACAGGGCTGGAAACACCATATATTTT.

The J gene is TRBJ1-2, the V gene TRBV7-9, with a weak D call TRBD1 (6 bases). Germline assignment: CDR1 SEHNR and CDR2 FQNEAQ (reference sequence). This CDR3 region has 13 residues. Trimming removed 5 bases at V and 8 bases at J, with 15 bases between. CDR3 residues: CASSVYRDTGYTF. The CDR3 region has the DNA TGTGCCAGCAGCGTTTACCGGGACACAGGCTACACCTTC.

The chain employs TRBV2 and TRBJ1-6, with 8 bases identical to TRBD1. This CDR3 has 13 residues. Germline V lookup: CDR1 SNHLY, CDR2 FYNNEI. The V and J ends lost 5 bases and 7 bases, in that order; junction bases with no gene match: 1. CDR3 nucleotides: TGTGCCAGCAGTAACAGGGGGAATTCACCCCTCCACTTT. Translating it yields CASSNRGNSPLHF. Supplemented by reference TRBV2 and TRBJ1-6, the full variable domain reads EPEVTQTPSHQVTQMGQEVILRCVPISNHLYFYWYRQILGQKVEFLVSFYNNEISEKSEIFDDQFSVERPDGSNFTLKIRSTKLEDSAMYFCASSNRGNSPLHFGNGTRLTVT.

This rearrangement joins TRBV7-9 to TRBJ1-2; 9 positions agree with TRBD1. The V gene end was trimmed by 5 bases and the J gene end by 5 bases; junction bases not matched to a gene: 6. This CDR3 contains 14 residues. The germline gives CDR1 SEHNR, CDR2 FQNEAQ (reference sequence). The CDR3 sequence: CASSPGTGPYGYTF. The CDR3 region has the DNA TGTGCCAGCAGCCCTGGGACAGGGCCATATGGCTACACCTTC.

This rearrangement joins TRBV10-1 to TRBJ2-7; D is possibly TRBD1 (6 bases). This CDR3 has 14 residues. Germline lookup yields CDR1 WNHNN and CDR2 SYGVQD (reference sequence). Trimming took off 7 bases at V and 0 bases at J, with 13 bases between the two ends. The CDR3 reads CASNFRDTSYEQYF. The CDR3 nucleotides read TGCGCCAGCAACTTCCGGGACACCTCCTACGAGCAGTACTTC.

The V and J genes are TRBV2 and TRBJ1-6, with a possible D match to TRBD1 (5 bases). Germline CDR1 is SNHLY and CDR2 is FYNNEI. The germline V and J ends were trimmed by 7 bases and 6 bases, with 13 bases remaining between them. The CDR3 loop spans 14 amino acids. The CDR3 nucleotides are TGTGCCAGCAAGCCAGGGAGGCTTAATTCACCCCTCCACTTT. This encodes CASKPGRLNSPLHF.

The chain employs TRBV29-1 and TRBJ1-2; no definite D call. This CDR3 is 12 amino acids long. Germline lookup yields CDR1 SQVTM and CDR2 ANQGSEA. With 5 bases removed from V and 4 bases from J, the gap between germline ends came to 11 bases. The chain's CDR3 is CSVREGLYGYTF. In DNA form, the CDR3 reads TGCAGCGTTAGGGAGGGTCTCTATGGCTACACCTTC. The full variable domain, with the rest looked up from reference TRBV29-1 and TRBJ1-2, is SAVISQKPSRDICQRGTSLTIQCQVDSQVTMMFWYRQQPGQSLTLIATANQGSEATYESGFVIDKFPISRPNLTFSTLTVSNMSPEDSSIYLCSVREGLYGYTFGSGTRLTVV.

The genes are TRBV3-1 (or the pseudogene TRBV3-2) and TRBJ2-2; 11 bases match TRBD2. The CDR3 is 16 amino acids. With V trimmed by 6 bases and J by 4 bases, 7 bases remained unmatched. Looked up from germline, CDR1 is LGHDT and CDR2 is YNNKEL (reference sequence). The CDR3 DNA is TGTGCCAGCAGGAGGACTAGCGGGTCACTCACCGGGGAGCTGTTTTTT. It yields the protein CASRRTSGSLTGELFF.

The V gene is TRBV5-1, the J gene TRBJ2-5; 7 nucleotides agree with TRBD2. This CDR3 is 14 amino acids long. Losses at the gene ends were 4 bases for V and 3 bases for J; bases not matched to a gene: 6. The germline gives CDR1 SGHRS, CDR2 YFSETQ. Here the CDR3 reads CASSPPGTKETQYF. The CDR3, as DNA: TGCGCCAGCAGCCCCCCCGGGACTAAAGAGACCCAGTACTTC. The full variable domain, rest sourced from reference TRBV5-1 and TRBJ2-5, is KAGVTQTPRYLIKTRGQQVTLSCSPISGHRSVSWYQQTPGQGLQFLFEYFSETQRNKGNFPGRFSGRQFSNSRSEMNVSTLELGDSALYLCASSPPGTKETQYFGPGTRLLVL.

In DNA form, the CDR3 reads TGTGCCAGCAGCGTAGCTCCAGCGGGAGGGCCTGCAGATACGCAGTATTTT. It yields the protein CASSVAPAGGPADTQYF. The chain joins TRBV9 to TRBJ2-3, with 10 bases fitting TRBD2. The junction had 8 bases not matched to a gene; V was cut back by 0 bases and J by 4 bases. Germline assignment: CDR1 SGDLS and CDR2 YYNGEE. The CDR3 contains 17 residues.

The chain has TRBV28 and TRBJ1-1; 7 nucleotides match TRBD1. This CDR3 is 15 amino acids long. J was trimmed by 13 bases and V by 6 bases; bases with no gene match: 20. CDR1 MDHEN and CDR2 SYDVKM come from the germline V gene. The CDR3 DNA follows: TGTGCCAGCAGCCTACAAGAAACGGGACAGACGAAGGGTTTCTTT. It specifies CASSLQETGQTKGFF.

This clone was detected only once. This sequence joins TRBV6-5 and TRBJ1-3, with no clear D. Germline V gene sequence: CDR1 MNHEY, CDR2 SVGAGI. V lost 7 bases to trimming and J lost 4 bases, with 14 bases between them. The CDR3 loop spans 14 amino acids. The CDR3: CASKEGPAGNTIYF. Here the CDR3 DNA reads TGTGCCAGCAAGGAGGGCCCGGCAGGAAACACCATATATTTT.

The chain is built from TRBV11-2 and TRBJ2-2, with D maybe TRBD2 (6 bases). The CDR3 consists of 16 residues. The V gene lost 5 bases and the J gene lost 1 base, with 14 bases spanning the gap. Germline-derived CDR1 and CDR2 are SGHAT and FQNNGV. The CDR3 DNA reads as TGTGCCAGCAGCCGCATTCCTAGCGTGAACACCGGGGAGCTGTTTTTT. Translating it yields CASSRIPSVNTGELFF.